The 25 T cell receptor beta chains reported below all come from one sample, sequenced in a study of monozygotic twins with inflammatory bowel disease. TCRdb re-called the 5' RACE reads; one entry per CDR3 protein, DNA not given. This sample's clone table lists 110,000 to 150,000 distinct CDR3 sequences. Sequenced: blood. The source of these receptors is a human donor with ulcerative colitis or Crohn's disease, or a healthy co-twin of an affected twin (not recorded which).

The rearrangement joins TRBV29-1 to TRBJ2-2; absent DNA, TCRdb's TRBD1 call cannot be checked. CDR1 and CDR2 from the germline V gene are SQVTM and ANQGSEA. This CDR3 region has 14 residues. CDR3 loop: CSVGSGGNTGELFF.

This chain connects TRBV19 to TRBJ2-3; lacking DNA, the TRBD2 call made by TCRdb goes unchecked. The germline CDR1 and CDR2 sequences are LNHDA and SQIVND (reference sequence). The CDR3 spans 15 residues. The CDR3 sequence is CASSIGRGSTDTQYF.

The chain has TRBV5-1 and TRBJ2-7. Looked up from germline, CDR1 is SGHRS and CDR2 is YFSETQ. This CDR3 region has 15 residues. The CDR3 sequence: CASSLLQSSSYEQYF. The full variable domain, its missing parts supplied by reference TRBV5-1 and TRBJ2-7, is KAGVTQTPRYLIKTRGQQVTLSCSPISGHRSVSWYQQTPGQGLQFLFEYFSETQRNKGNFPGRFSGRQFSNSRSEMNVSTLELGDSALYLCASSLLQSSSYEQYFGPGTRLTVT.

The CDR3: CASNQDIFSYEQYF. V gene TRBV7-2 combines with J gene TRBJ2-7; TCRdb's D gene call, TRBD1, goes unchecked for lack of DNA. The CDR3 extends over 14 amino acids. Germline CDR1 reads SGHTA; CDR2 reads FQGNSA.

The genes are TRBV28 and TRBJ1-1. This CDR3 is 14 amino acids long. The germline gives CDR1 MDHEN, CDR2 SYDVKM. CDR3: CASSLVTASRKTFF.

The gene calls are TRBV27 and TRBJ1-5; TCRdb calls TRBD1, which cannot be checked without DNA. Germline V lookup: CDR1 MNHEY, CDR2 SMNVEV (reference sequence). There are 14 residues in the CDR3. This chain's CDR3 is CASGDRGKIGPQHF.

The chain recombines TRBV6-1 with TRBJ2-2; the TRBD1 assignment by TCRdb is unverifiable without DNA. The CDR3 has 15 residues. Per the germline V gene, CDR1 is MNHNS and CDR2 is SASEGT. CDR3 loop: CASSPRTGGTGELFF.

The J gene is TRBJ1-6, the V gene TRBV27. Germline CDR1 is MNHEY and CDR2 is SMNVEV (reference sequence). This CDR3 comprises 15 residues. The CDR3 loop reads CASITKSSYNSPLHF.

The rearrangement links TRBV4-2 to TRBJ2-5; there is no DNA to check the TCRdb D call of TRBD2. The CDR3 has 19 amino acids. Germline CDR1 and CDR2: LGHNA and YNFKEQ. CDR3 residues: CASSQTDLAGGRYQETQYF.

V gene TRBV25-1 combines with J gene TRBJ1-2; with no DNA, the TCRdb D assignment of TRBD1 cannot be verified. This CDR3 contains 17 residues. Germline values: CDR1 MGHDK, CDR2 SYGVNS. This CDR3 reads CASSAGGGDRWPYGYTF.

V is TRBV20-1 and J is TRBJ2-5; TCRdb selects TRBD2, and the lack of DNA leaves this call unchecked. This CDR3 is 16 amino acids long. Germline CDR1 DFQATT, CDR2 SNEGSKA (reference sequence). The chain's CDR3 is CSARAPAGGPQETQYF.

The gene calls are TRBV19 and TRBJ1-5. This CDR3 is built from 15 residues. Germline values: CDR1 LNHDA, CDR2 SQIVND (reference sequence). The CDR3 is CASSMWRGDNQPQHF.

J is TRBJ1-1 and V is TRBV5-1; absent DNA, TCRdb's TRBD1 call cannot be checked. Germline values: CDR1 SGHRS, CDR2 YFSETQ. The CDR3 covers 14 residues. The CDR3 loop reads CASSLGGPNTEAFF.

V gene TRBV12-3 or TRBV12-4 combines with J gene TRBJ1-2. This CDR3 has 13 residues. The CDR3: CASSLQELWGYTF.

V usage is TRBV4-2 and J usage is TRBJ2-3; TCRdb indicates TRBD2, and absent DNA this call remains unverified. CDR1 and CDR2 (germline): LGHNA, YNFKEQ. The CDR3 contains 16 residues. This CDR3 is CASSKQASGNTDTQYF.

The chain couples TRBV7-9 to TRBJ2-1. CDR1 SEHNR and CDR2 FQNEAQ come from the germline V gene (reference sequence). CDR3 size: 12 residues. The CDR3 spells CASSSVADEQFF.

CDR3 region: CASSLGRARAFF. The chain employs TRBV5-6 and TRBJ1-1; the D gene TCRdb calls, TRBD1, cannot be checked with no DNA. In germline, CDR1 is SGHDT, CDR2 YYEEEE. CDR3 length equals 12 residues.

The chain joins TRBV19 to TRBJ1-5; TCRdb selects TRBD1, and the lack of DNA leaves this call unchecked. The germline V gene encodes CDR1 LNHDA and CDR2 SQIVND (reference sequence). This CDR3 comprises 16 residues. CDR3 sequence reads: CASSIDRRGVNQPQHF. The variable domain in full, completed from reference TRBV19 and TRBJ1-5, reads DGGITQSPKYLFRKEGQNVTLSCEQNLNHDAMYWYRQDPGQGLRLIYYSQIVNDFQKGDIAEGYSVSREKKESFPLTVTSAQKNPTAFYLCASSIDRRGVNQPQHFGDGTRLSIL.

This chain connects TRBV20-1 to TRBJ2-1; without DNA, the TCRdb call of TRBD1 cannot be checked. This CDR3 spans 13 amino acids. Per the germline V gene, CDR1 is DFQATT and CDR2 is SNEGSKA (reference sequence). The CDR3 reads CSARTGRMDEQFF.

The chain carries TRBV5-6 and TRBJ2-5; TCRdb outputs TRBD2, but without DNA this stays unchecked. The length of the CDR3 is 16 residues. CDR1 and CDR2 from the germline V gene are SGHDT and YYEEEE. Here the CDR3 reads CASSRGLAGDWETQYF.

The CDR3 region is CASSPRTSGVSYNEQFF. The rearrangement joins TRBV3-1 to TRBJ2-1; TCRdb designates TRBD2, a call that cannot be tested without DNA. The CDR3 spans 17 residues. The germline gives CDR1 LGHDT, CDR2 YNNKEL (reference sequence).

The chain employs TRBV29-1 and TRBJ1-5; TCRdb outputs TRBD1, but without DNA this stays unchecked. CDR3 length equals 13 residues. Germline CDR1 reads SQVTM; CDR2 reads ANQGSEA. The CDR3 here is CSVGDRAGQPQHF.

The V gene is TRBV20-1, the J gene TRBJ2-3; no DNA is available, so the TRBD2 call from TCRdb remains unchecked. CDR1 and CDR2 (germline): DFQATT, SNEGSKA (reference sequence). The CDR3 has 14 amino acids. CDR3 sequence reads: CSARSPTSGRAGYF.

This chain's CDR3 is CASSDLLAASYNEQFF. The chain recombines TRBV5-1 with TRBJ2-1; TCRdb outputs TRBD2, but without DNA this stays unchecked. There are 16 residues in the CDR3. Per germline, CDR1 SGHRS and CDR2 YFSETQ.

V is TRBV4-2 and J is TRBJ1-4; TCRdb's D call, TRBD1, is unchecked because there is no DNA. The CDR3 is 21 amino acids. Germline loops: CDR1 LGHNA, CDR2 YNFKEQ. CDR3 protein: CASSQEGQGNLQRATNEKLFF.